The 20 T cell receptor beta chains in this list originate from one sample, sequenced in a study of cytomegalovirus exposure and HLA in healthy donors. It was with 60 Vbeta and 13 Jbeta primers that the PCR ran. Clones were read by immunoSEQ multiplex PCR, and TCRdb kept only the in-frame ones, dropping some. The data show hundreds of thousands of clones, with around 80% seen just once and roughly 0.62% held by the top ten. Sequencing was performed on PBMCs. The receptors come from a man in his late teens or twenties in good health and CMV-seronegative.

Remarks on this clone: The germline gene is not matched at one end of the junction; a read error may be the cause. V usage is TRBV7-9 and J usage is TRBJ1-2; 7 bases map to TRBD1. Germline lookup yields CDR1 SEHNR and CDR2 FQNEAQ (reference sequence). The CDR3 consists of 15 residues. CDR3 nucleotide sequence: TGTTCCAGCAGGGAACAGGGGTACAGTAACTATGGCTACACCTTC. This codes for CSSREQGYSNYGYTF.

The chain links TRBV18 to TRBJ2-1; 11 bases agree with TRBD1. Trimming cost V 4 bases and J 0 bases; bases outside gene matches: 2. The CDR3 length is 16 residues. Germline V gene lookup returns CDR1 KGHSH and CDR2 LQKENI. The CDR3 DNA is TGTGCCAGCTCACTTGGGACAGGGGGCTCCTACAATGAGCAGTTCTTC. It specifies CASSLGTGGSYNEQFF.

This sequence joins TRBV6-1 and TRBJ2-7, with D possibly being TRBD1 (6 bases). V lost 7 bases to trimming and J lost 0 bases, with 13 bases between them. The CDR3 is 14 amino acids. The V gene's germline CDR1 is MNHNS and CDR2 SASEGT. CDR3 region: CASNVQGSSYEQYF. In DNA, the CDR3 is TGTGCCAGCAACGTGCAGGGGAGCTCCTACGAGCAGTACTTC.

Note on this clone: Other DNA sequences in this sample translate to the same CDR3. The chain joins TRBV27 to TRBJ2-7; possible D gene TRBD2, 7 bases. The length of the CDR3 is 14 residues. Trimming removed 0 bases at V and 3 bases at J, with 9 bases between. Germline V gene lookup returns CDR1 MNHEY and CDR2 SMNVEV (reference sequence). CDR3: CASSLSGGGYEQYF. CDR3 coding DNA: TGTGCCAGCAGTTTATCAGGGGGGGGCTACGAGCAGTACTTC.

The rearrangement joins TRBV19 to TRBJ1-1; TRBD1 might be the D (5 bases). Trimming removed 4 bases at V and 1 base at J, with 13 bases between. CDR3 length equals 15 residues. Germline CDR1 is LNHDA and CDR2 is SQIVND (reference sequence). The CDR3 spells CASSRRGSSNTEAFF. CDR3 coding DNA: TGTGCCAGTAGTAGGCGGGGCAGTTCGAACACTGAAGCTTTCTTT.

V is TRBV28 and J is TRBJ2-7; 11 bases line up with TRBD1. The trim removed 5 bases at V and 1 base at J, leaving 13 bases unmatched. This CDR3 spans 18 amino acids. CDR1 is MDHEN, CDR2 SYDVKM, per germline. The CDR3 coding sequence is TGTGCCAGCAGTAAATTCCAATCCGGGACAGGGGGGTCCTACGAGCAGTACTTC. Translating gives CASSKFQSGTGGSYEQYF. Based on the CDR3 plus reference TRBV28 and TRBJ2-7, the full variable domain is DVKVTQSSRYLVKRTGEKVFLECVQDMDHENMFWYRQDPGLGLRLIYFSYDVKMKEKGDIPEGYSVSREKKERFSLILESASTNQTSMYLCASSKFQSGTGGSYEQYFGPGTRLTVT.

The sample holds one count of this clone. This sequence joins TRBV2 and TRBJ2-4; the D gene is possibly TRBD2 (6 bases). The V end was cut by 7 bases, the J end by 2 bases, with 12 bases between. The CDR3 runs 14 residues. CDR1 is SNHLY, CDR2 FYNNEI, per germline. For the CDR3, the DNA is TGTGCCAGCACGGGGGACGGGTCCAAAAACATTCAGTACTTC. As protein: CASTGDGSKNIQYF.

V and J are TRBV11-2 and TRBJ2-7; 9 bases match TRBD2. Per the germline V gene, CDR1 is SGHAT and CDR2 is FQNNGV. The CDR3 loop spans 14 amino acids. Trimming at V came to 4 bases and at J to 9 bases, leaving 10 bases not matched to a gene. For the CDR3, the DNA is TGTGCCAGCAGCTATAGCGGGAGTTTTGATCGGCAGTACTTC. This codes for CASSYSGSFDRQYF.

The rearrangement uses TRBV6-1 and TRBJ2-1; 9 nucleotides agree with TRBD2. The germline CDR1 and CDR2 sequences are MNHNS and SASEGT. Trimming at V came to 3 bases and at J to 7 bases, leaving 7 bases not matched to a gene. The CDR3 has 15 amino acids. The DNA for the CDR3 is TGTGCCAGCAGTGAGGTAGCGGGAGTATCAAATGAGCAGTTCTTC. Its translation: CASSEVAGVSNEQFF.

The chain employs TRBV18 and TRBJ2-7; a weak D match, TRBD1 (5 bases). Trimming removed 6 bases from V and 5 bases from J, with 17 bases in between. The CDR3 length is 14 residues. Per germline, CDR1 KGHSH and CDR2 LQKENI. The CDR3 DNA sequence: TGTGCCAGCTCCCCTGGTGGGGCCGAGGACGAGCAGTACTTC. Translated, it gives CASSPGGAEDEQYF.

The CDR3 bases are TGTGCCAGCTCAGGCACTCAACGAACAGGGTGGGGGCTCTACGAGCAGTACTTC. This codes for CASSGTQRTGWGLYEQYF. This chain joins TRBV18 and TRBJ2-7; D possibly corresponds to TRBD1 (6 bases). The CDR3 consists of 18 residues. Trimming stripped 5 bases from V and 3 bases from J, with 26 bases between. CDR1 and CDR2 (germline): KGHSH, LQKENI. Based on the CDR3 plus reference TRBV18 and TRBJ2-7, the full variable domain is NAGVMQNPRHLVRRRGQEARLRCSPMKGHSHVYWYRQLPEEGLKFMVYLQKENIIDESGMPKERFSAEFPKEGPSILRIQQVVRGDSAAYFCASSGTQRTGWGLYEQYFGPGTRLTVT.

The chain has TRBV4-1 and TRBJ1-5, with TRBD1 matching over 11 bases. The V segment lost 1 base and the J segment 1 base; nucleotides outside the gene matches: 6. Germline CDR1 is MGHRA and CDR2 is YSYEKL. The CDR3 length is 18 residues. The CDR3 DNA sequence: TGCGCCAGCAGCCAAGCCTCGGACAGGGGGCGAAGCAATCAGCCCCAGCATTTT. Its translation: CASSQASDRGRSNQPQHF.

V is TRBV27 and J is TRBJ2-1; TRBD2 matches at 9 bases. Germline V gene sequence: CDR1 MNHEY, CDR2 SMNVEV (reference sequence). The junction had 3 bases not matched to a gene; V was cut back by 1 base and J by 2 bases. The CDR3 runs 16 residues. For the CDR3, the DNA is TGTGCCAGCAGTTTATTGGGACTAGCCCCCTACAATGAGCAGTTCTTC. It specifies CASSLLGLAPYNEQFF.

The chain couples TRBV30 to TRBJ2-7; 7 bases align to TRBD2. The CDR3 extends over 13 amino acids. Germline values: CDR1 GTSNPN, CDR2 SVGIG (reference sequence). Losses at the gene ends were 4 bases for V and 4 bases for J; bases not matched to a gene: 7. CDR3 DNA sequence: TGTGCCTGGATCGGGCGGGAGAGGTACGAGCAGTACTTC. It is translated as CAWIGRERYEQYF.

The chain carries TRBV19 and TRBJ1-5, with 9 bases identical to TRBD1. This CDR3 has 16 residues. From germline, CDR1 is LNHDA and CDR2 SQIVND (reference sequence). The ends lost 6 bases at V and 0 bases at J; junction bases unmatched: 6. CDR3 coding DNA: TGTGCCAGTAGACAGACGGGACAGGGTAGCAATCAGCCCCAGCATTTT. Its translation is CASRQTGQGSNQPQHF.

V is TRBV7-6 and J is TRBJ2-1, with 7 nucleotides matching TRBD2. CDR1 and CDR2 (germline): SGHVS, FNYEAQ. The V and J ends lost 4 bases and 0 bases, in that order; junction bases with no gene match: 6. The length of the CDR3 is 16 residues. In nucleotides, the CDR3 is TGTGCCAGCAGCTCCAGGACTAGGAGCTCCTACAATGAGCAGTTCTTC. Its protein product is CASSSRTRSSYNEQFF.

The chain combines TRBV19 with TRBJ1-5; D remains unclear. CDR3 length: 13 amino acids. V was pared by 6 bases and J by 0 bases, with 6 bases between. Germline values: CDR1 LNHDA, CDR2 SQIVND (reference sequence). As DNA, the CDR3 is TGTGCCAGTAGGAAGCGTAGCAATCAGCCCCAGCATTTT. It encodes CASRKRSNQPQHF.

The V and J genes are TRBV6-5 and TRBJ2-7, with 9 bases identical to TRBD2. V lost 6 bases, J lost 5 bases, and 8 bases stayed unmatched. Germline-derived CDR1 and CDR2 are MNHEY and SVGAGI. The CDR3 length is 14 residues. The CDR3 DNA is TGTGCCAGCAGCCTGGGCGGGAGGGGCGACGAGCAGTACTTC. It codes for CASSLGGRGDEQYF.

The chain has TRBV5-6 and TRBJ2-1, with D possibly being TRBD2 (5 bases). Per germline, CDR1 SGHDT and CDR2 YYEEEE. V lost 3 bases and J lost 8, with 18 bases in between. The CDR3 contains 15 residues. This CDR3 is CASSSTGRLSDEQFF. As DNA, the CDR3 is TGTGCCAGCAGCTCCACGGGGAGATTAAGCGATGAGCAGTTCTTC.

V and J are TRBV2 and TRBJ2-7; D call uncertain. This CDR3 is 12 amino acids long. V was shortened by 4 bases and J by 1 base, with 5 bases between the two germline ends. The germline V gene encodes CDR1 SNHLY and CDR2 FYNNEI. DNA for the CDR3: TGTGCCAGCAGTGTCACTTCCTACGAGCAGTACTTC. Its protein is CASSVTSYEQYF.